A selection of T cell receptor beta chains follows, all from one sample in a study of T cell changes during pregnancy in multiple sclerosis. Using immunoSEQ multiplex PCR, the repertoire was profiled, and TCRdb retains in-frame clones only, with some absent. The table includes 90,000 to 100,000 clones, approximately 94% detected once. Material: peripheral blood, obtained in the third trimester of pregnancy. Receptors were obtained from a female donor with multiple sclerosis, enrolled in a pregnancy study. Both conserved end residues are part of each CDR3. The order of the fields is V gene, J gene, clone size, D gene, CDR3 DNA, CDR3 protein. D genes are given only for firm matches. The size entry is marked missing in some rows and otherwise reads once, few, many or a size class.

v_call: TRBV6-6
j_call: TRBJ1-4
clone_size: once
d_call: TRBD1
cdr3_nt: TGTGCCAGCAGCAGAGGACAGGGAGCAACTAATGAAAAACTGTTTTTT
cdr3_aa: CASSRGQGATNEKLFF

v_call: TRBV11-3
j_call: TRBJ2-7
clone_size: NA
d_call: TRBD1
cdr3_nt: TGTGCCAGCAGCCAAAGCGCCGGGACAGGGTCTTTGGAGCAGTACTTC
cdr3_aa: CASSQSAGTGSLEQYF

v_call: TRBV7-9
j_call: TRBJ2-3
clone_size: NA
d_call: TRBD1
cdr3_nt: TGTGCCAGCAGCTTCCGGGACAGATTCACAGATACGCAGTATTTT
cdr3_aa: CASSFRDRFTDTQYF

v_call: TRBV5-8
j_call: TRBJ2-7
clone_size: NA
d_call: NA
cdr3_nt: TGTGCCAGCACACCTTCTACCCACTACGAGCAGTACTTC
cdr3_aa: CASTPSTHYEQYF

v_call: TRBV6-5
j_call: TRBJ2-7
clone_size: once
d_call: NA
cdr3_nt: TGTGCCAGCAGGCGGTTTTCCTACGAGCAGTACTTC
cdr3_aa: CASRRFSYEQYF

v_call: TRBV27
j_call: TRBJ1-2
clone_size: NA
d_call: TRBD1
cdr3_nt: TGTGCCAGCAGTTCACAGGGGGCTGGTGGCTACACCTTC
cdr3_aa: CASSSQGAGGYTF

v_call: TRBV7-9
j_call: TRBJ1-5
clone_size: NA
d_call: NA
cdr3_nt: TGTGCCAGCAGCTTAGGGCAGGGCCTTTTGGTCAATCAGCCCCAGCATTTT
cdr3_aa: CASSLGQGLLVNQPQHF

v_call: TRBV5-1
j_call: TRBJ2-3
clone_size: once
d_call: TRBD2
cdr3_nt: TGCGCCAGCAGCTGGGGACTAGCCGAAGATACGCAGTATTTT
cdr3_aa: CASSWGLAEDTQYF

v_call: TRBV5-1
j_call: TRBJ2-5
clone_size: NA
d_call: NA
cdr3_nt: TGCGCCAGCAGCTTGGCAGGAAAAGAGACCCAGTACTTC
cdr3_aa: CASSLAGKETQYF

v_call: TRBV11-1
j_call: TRBJ2-3
clone_size: NA
d_call: TRBD2
cdr3_nt: TGTGCCAGCAGCTTGGCCCCCCGGGATAGCGGGTCAACAGATACGCAGTATTTT
cdr3_aa: CASSLAPRDSGSTDTQYF

v_call: TRBV18
j_call: TRBJ2-3
clone_size: once
d_call: NA
cdr3_nt: TGTGCCAGCTCCTACTACGGGAGTTCGGGCACAGATACGCAGTATTTT
cdr3_aa: CASSYYGSSGTDTQYF

v_call: TRBV4-1
j_call: TRBJ2-7
clone_size: NA
d_call: NA
cdr3_nt: TGCGCCAGCAGCCGAAGGTCAGCCCTAGCCTACGAGCAGTACTTC
cdr3_aa: CASSRRSALAYEQYF

v_call: TRBV9
j_call: TRBJ2-1
clone_size: once
d_call: TRBD2
cdr3_nt: TGTGCCAGCAGCGGGACTAGCGGGAGTGTTAGCTACAATGAGCAGTTCTTC
cdr3_aa: CASSGTSGSVSYNEQFF

v_call: TRBV5-6
j_call: TRBJ2-1
clone_size: NA
d_call: NA
cdr3_nt: TGTGCCAGCAGCTTGGGTAACGAGAGCTCCTACAATGAGCAGTTCTTC
cdr3_aa: CASSLGNESSYNEQFF

v_call: TRBV29-1
j_call: TRBJ2-6
clone_size: NA
d_call: NA
cdr3_nt: TGCAGCGTTCGGGGACGGGAGAGGTCTGGGGCCAACGTCCTGACTTTC
cdr3_aa: CSVRGRERSGANVLTF

v_call: TRBV15
j_call: TRBJ2-6
clone_size: once
d_call: TRBD1
cdr3_nt: TGTGCCACCAGCAGAGATCGATCGGAGGAGGGTACAGGGGGCTCTGGGGCCAACGTCCTGACTTTC
cdr3_aa: CATSRDRSEEGTGGSGANVLTF

v_call: TRBV28
j_call: TRBJ2-2
clone_size: NA
d_call: TRBD2
cdr3_nt: TGTGCCAGCAGTTTTCGCGGGAGGGCCGTCGGGGAGCTGTTTTTT
cdr3_aa: CASSFRGRAVGELFF

v_call: TRBV7-6
j_call: TRBJ1-4
clone_size: NA
d_call: NA
cdr3_nt: TGTGCCAGCAGCCCCTCACAGGGCCGTGGAGAAAAACTGTTTTTT
cdr3_aa: CASSPSQGRGEKLFF

v_call: TRBV7-2
j_call: TRBJ1-2
clone_size: NA
d_call: NA
cdr3_nt: TGTGCCAGCAGCTTCACTCCCCCGGGAGTCGGGGGTGGCTACACCTTC
cdr3_aa: CASSFTPPGVGGGYTF

v_call: TRBV5-1
j_call: TRBJ2-7
clone_size: NA
d_call: NA
cdr3_nt: TGCGCCAGCAGCCCCTTCCAGGGTTACTCCTACGAGCAGTACTTC
cdr3_aa: CASSPFQGYSYEQYF

v_call: TRBV28
j_call: TRBJ1-4
clone_size: NA
d_call: TRBD1
cdr3_nt: TGTGCCAGCAGTCCCCGGGACAGTCCTTATGAAAAACTGTTTTTT
cdr3_aa: CASSPRDSPYEKLFF

v_call: TRBV28
j_call: TRBJ1-5
clone_size: NA
d_call: NA
cdr3_nt: TGTGCCAGCAGTTTAGAACAGGTGAACAATCAGCCCCAGCATTTT
cdr3_aa: CASSLEQVNNQPQHF

v_call: TRBV15
j_call: TRBJ2-1
clone_size: NA
d_call: NA
cdr3_nt: TGTGCCACCAGCAGAGACAGGGGTAGTGGGAATGAGCAGTTCTTC
cdr3_aa: CATSRDRGSGNEQFF

v_call: TRBV18
j_call: TRBJ2-7
clone_size: few
d_call: TRBD1
cdr3_nt: TGTGCCAGCTCACCCCCGGGACAGGGATACGAGCAGTACTTC
cdr3_aa: CASSPPGQGYEQYF